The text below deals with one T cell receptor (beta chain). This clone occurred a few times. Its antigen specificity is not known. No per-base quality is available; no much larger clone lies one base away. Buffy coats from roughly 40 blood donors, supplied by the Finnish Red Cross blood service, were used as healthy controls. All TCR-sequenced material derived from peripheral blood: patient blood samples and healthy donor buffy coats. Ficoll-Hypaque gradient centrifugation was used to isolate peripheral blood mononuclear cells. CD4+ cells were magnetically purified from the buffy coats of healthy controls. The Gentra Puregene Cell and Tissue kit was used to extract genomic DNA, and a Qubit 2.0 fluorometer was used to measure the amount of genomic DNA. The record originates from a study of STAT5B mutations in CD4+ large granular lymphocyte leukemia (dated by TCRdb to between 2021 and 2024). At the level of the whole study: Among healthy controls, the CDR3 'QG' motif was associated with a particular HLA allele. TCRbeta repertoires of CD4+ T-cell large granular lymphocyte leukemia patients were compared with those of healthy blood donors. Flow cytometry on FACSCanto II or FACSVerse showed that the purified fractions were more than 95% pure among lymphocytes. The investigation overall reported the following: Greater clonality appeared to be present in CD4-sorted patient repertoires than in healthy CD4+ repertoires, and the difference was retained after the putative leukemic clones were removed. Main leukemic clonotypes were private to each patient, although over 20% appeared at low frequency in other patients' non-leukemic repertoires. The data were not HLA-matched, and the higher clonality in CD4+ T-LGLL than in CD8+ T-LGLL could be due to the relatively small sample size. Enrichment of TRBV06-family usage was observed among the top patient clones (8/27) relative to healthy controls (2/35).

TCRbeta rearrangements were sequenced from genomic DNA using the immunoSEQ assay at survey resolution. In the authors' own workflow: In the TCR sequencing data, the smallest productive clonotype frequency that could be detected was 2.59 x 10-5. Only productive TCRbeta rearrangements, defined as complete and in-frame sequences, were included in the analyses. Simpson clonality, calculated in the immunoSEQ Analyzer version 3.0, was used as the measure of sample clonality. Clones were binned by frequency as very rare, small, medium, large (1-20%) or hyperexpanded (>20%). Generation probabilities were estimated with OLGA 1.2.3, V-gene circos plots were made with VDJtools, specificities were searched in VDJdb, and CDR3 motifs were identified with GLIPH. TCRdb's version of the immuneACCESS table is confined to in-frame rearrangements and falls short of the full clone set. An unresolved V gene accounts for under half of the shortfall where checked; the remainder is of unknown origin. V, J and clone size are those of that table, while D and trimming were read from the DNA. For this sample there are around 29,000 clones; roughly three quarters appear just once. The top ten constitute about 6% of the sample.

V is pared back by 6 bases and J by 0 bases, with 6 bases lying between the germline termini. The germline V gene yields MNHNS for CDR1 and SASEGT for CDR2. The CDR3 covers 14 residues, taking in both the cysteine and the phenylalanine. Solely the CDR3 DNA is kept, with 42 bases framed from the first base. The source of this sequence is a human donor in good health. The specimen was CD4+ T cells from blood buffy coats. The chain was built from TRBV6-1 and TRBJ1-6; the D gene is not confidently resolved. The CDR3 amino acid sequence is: CASSPSSYNSPLHF. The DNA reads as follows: TGTGCCAGCAGCCCGAGCTCCTATAATTCACCCCTCCACTTT.